The 13 T cell receptor beta chains presented below share a single source sample, sequenced in a study of blood T cell repertoires in COVID-19. Method: immunoSEQ multiplex PCR; TCRdb's copy keeps in-frame clones and lacks some. The repertoire holds around 180,000 clones, with approximately 83% as singletons. The specimen was peripheral blood. These receptors came from a human donor in a cohort sampled during active COVID-19.

This clone appeared a single time. J is TRBJ2-7 and V is TRBV5-6, with D hard to call. CDR3 length: 14 residues. Germline V gives CDR1 SGHDT, CDR2 YYEEEE. V dropped 0 bases and J dropped 7 bases, with 14 bases sitting between them. For the CDR3, the DNA is TGTGCCAGCAGCTTGGCCGACCCGAGGTGGGAGCAGTACTTC. It yields the protein CASSLADPRWEQYF.

The chain combines TRBV2 with TRBJ1-4; the D gene is possibly TRBD1 (6 bases). This CDR3 region has 16 residues. The V end was cut by 2 bases, the J end by 8 bases, with 18 bases between. Per germline, CDR1 SNHLY and CDR2 FYNNEI. CDR3 DNA: TGTGCCAGCAGTGAAATACAGGGCGGCGGAAGGGAAAAACTGTTTTTT. Amino acids: CASSEIQGGGREKLFF.

This clone was seen only once. This chain uses TRBV15 with TRBJ1-1, with D tentatively TRBD1 (6 bases). Between the trimmed V and J ends, which lost 0 bases and 1 base, there was a span of 12 bases. The CDR3 spans 16 residues. Per germline, CDR1 LNHNV and CDR2 YYDKDF (reference sequence). This chain's CDR3 is CATSREGGRGNTEAFF. CDR3 nucleotides: TGTGCCACCAGCAGAGAGGGGGGGCGAGGGAACACTGAAGCTTTCTTT.

The rearrangement links TRBV4-2 to TRBJ2-3; 8 bases map to TRBD1. Trimming cost V 1 base and J 0 bases; bases outside gene matches: 6. There are 17 residues in the CDR3. Germline values: CDR1 LGHNA, CDR2 YNFKEQ. DNA of the CDR3: TGTGCCAGCAGCCAAGTCGGGACAGGTAGTAGCACAGATACGCAGTATTTT. Its protein is CASSQVGTGSSTDTQYF.

The chain has TRBV11-2 and TRBJ2-5, with 7 bases identical to TRBD2. V was pared by 2 bases and J by 2 bases, with 17 bases of the junction left unmatched. The CDR3 length is 19 residues. Germline V gives CDR1 SGHAT, CDR2 FQNNGV. Here the CDR3 DNA reads TGTGCCAGCAGCTTACCCCCGGGGGGTCGATCCCCCGAACAAGAGACCCAGTACTTC. It is translated as CASSLPPGGRSPEQETQYF. Filled out from reference TRBV11-2 and TRBJ2-5, the complete variable domain reads EAGVAQSPRYKIIEKRQSVAFWCNPISGHATLYWYQQILGQGPKLLIQFQNNGVVDDSQLPKDRFSAERLKGVDSTLKIQPAKLEDSAVYLCASSLPPGGRSPEQETQYFGPGTRLLVL.

This clone was seen once. The CDR3 spells CASSITPRGIDTQYF. The CDR3 DNA is TGTGCCAGCAGCATAACCCCCCGGGGGATAGATACGCAGTATTTT. The V gene is TRBV7-6, the J gene TRBJ2-3; the D gene is possibly TRBD2 (6 bases). Trimming removed 5 bases from V and 5 bases from J, with 17 bases in between. This CDR3 comprises 15 residues. Per germline, CDR1 SGHVS and CDR2 FNYEAQ.

This chain joins TRBV6-1 and TRBJ2-7; tentatively, D is TRBD1 (6 bases). The germline V gene has CDR1 MNHNS and CDR2 SASEGT. V was cut by 2 bases and J by 2 bases, with 19 bases left in between. The CDR3 is made up of 17 amino acids. In DNA, the CDR3 is TGTGCCAGCAGTGAATGGTTACAGGGCCGTTTCGCCTACGAGCAGTACTTC. Encoded protein: CASSEWLQGRFAYEQYF.

The chain joins TRBV9 to TRBJ2-2, with a tentative D call TRBD1 (6 bases). The CDR3 consists of 17 residues. Germline CDR1 SGDLS, CDR2 YYNGEE. The V end was cut by 1 base, the J end by 7 bases, with 20 bases between. CDR3: CASSVTGQLLLVGELFF. In DNA, the CDR3 is TGTGCCAGCAGCGTAACAGGACAGCTCCTCCTCGTCGGGGAGCTGTTTTTT.

Here the CDR3 reads CASSSSQGDNQPQHF. In DNA form, the CDR3 reads TGTGCCAGCAGTTCATCCCAAGGGGATAATCAGCCCCAGCATTTT. The chain joins TRBV6-5 to TRBJ1-5; D perhaps matches TRBD1 (5 bases). Trimming removed 4 bases from V and 4 bases from J, with 14 bases in between. The CDR3 extends over 15 amino acids. Germline lookup yields CDR1 MNHEY and CDR2 SVGAGI.

The chain recombines TRBV9 with TRBJ1-6; D is possibly TRBD1 (5 bases). Looked up from germline, CDR1 is SGDLS and CDR2 is YYNGEE. This CDR3 has 16 amino acids. Between the trimmed V and J ends, which lost 3 bases and 5 bases, there was a span of 15 bases. CDR3 loop: CASSAPQGIDNSPLHF. The CDR3 DNA reads as TGTGCCAGCAGCGCTCCTCAGGGCATCGATAATTCACCCCTCCACTTT.

Remarks on this clone: Other DNA sequences in this specimen translate into the identical CDR3. This rearrangement joins TRBV5-1 to TRBJ2-7; D gene ambiguous. Germline-derived CDR1 and CDR2 are SGHRS and YFSETQ. The CDR3 runs to 13 residues. The V end was cut by 0 bases, the J end by 2 bases, with 6 bases between. The CDR3 spells CASSLDNAYEQYF. The CDR3 DNA sequence: TGCGCCAGCAGCTTGGACAATGCCTACGAGCAGTACTTC.

The table lists this clone with a few counts. The J gene is TRBJ2-7, the V gene TRBV3-1 (or the pseudogene TRBV3-2), with 7 bases fitting TRBD1. This CDR3 contains 14 residues. Germline trimming cut 4 bases from V and 1 base from J; bases unmatched to any gene: 4. Germline CDR1 LGHDT, CDR2 YNNKEL (reference sequence). The chain's CDR3 is CASSPPGQSYEQYF. The CDR3 coding sequence is TGTGCCAGCAGCCCCCCGGGACAGTCCTACGAGCAGTACTTC.

This rearrangement joins TRBV5-1 to TRBJ2-1; D is perhaps TRBD2 (6 bases). Germline values: CDR1 SGHRS, CDR2 YFSETQ. V lost 5 bases and J lost 0, with 15 bases in between. The CDR3 has 16 amino acids. The CDR3 spells CASRVSGGSSYNEQFF. In DNA form, the CDR3 reads TGCGCCAGCAGGGTTAGCGGAGGGAGCTCCTACAATGAGCAGTTCTTC.